The next 5 T cell receptor beta chains were all read from a single sample in a study of Japanese encephalitis immunity and Zika vaccine responses. TCRdb re-analysed the 5' RACE reads in MiXCR, keeping a single row per CDR3 protein. The profile shows approximately 1,500 distinct CDR3 sequences, around 5% of them singletons. For less than seven days, PBMCs labeled with CFSE were cultured with peptide pools at approximately 1 ug/mL each. Live CD56-CD19-CD16-CD3+CD4+ cells with low CFSE were sorted unfixed as proliferating CD4 T cells. This material consisted of antigen-activated CD4+ T cells from blood, cultured, taken during a Zika inactivated vaccine study. These TCRs come from an adult woman who received an inactivated Zika virus vaccine.

This clonotype was seen ten or more times. This sequence joins TRBV18 and TRBJ2-7; 11 bases match TRBD1. Germline CDR1 is KGHSH and CDR2 is LQKENI. This CDR3 contains 14 residues. V shed 3 bases, J shed 6 bases, and the junction held 4 bases outside the gene matches. CDR3 region: CASSPGQGVGEQYF. The CDR3 DNA follows: TGTGCCAGCTCACCGGGACAGGGGGTAGGCGAGCAGTACTTC. Based on the CDR3 plus reference TRBV18 and TRBJ2-7, the full variable domain is NAGVMQNPRHLVRRRGQEARLRCSPMKGHSHVYWYRQLPEEGLKFMVYLQKENIIDESGMPKERFSAEFPKEGPSILRIQQVVRGDSAAYFCASSPGQGVGEQYFGPGTRLTVT.

Ten or more counts support this clonotype. V gene TRBV5-1 combines with J gene TRBJ1-2; a possible D gene is TRBD1 (5 bases). Trimming removed 1 base at V and 4 bases at J, with 17 bases between. The CDR3 is 16 amino acids. CDR1 is SGHRS, CDR2 YFSETQ, per germline. The CDR3 DNA reads TGCGCCAGCAGCTTGTGGGACCCTGACCGATCCTATGGCTACACCTTC. This codes for CASSLWDPDRSYGYTF. The variable domain in full, completed from reference TRBV5-1 and TRBJ1-2, reads KAGVTQTPRYLIKTRGQQVTLSCSPISGHRSVSWYQQTPGQGLQFLFEYFSETQRNKGNFPGRFSGRQFSNSRSEMNVSTLELGDSALYLCASSLWDPDRSYGYTFGSGTRLTVV.

The table lists this clonotype with a few counts. In DNA form, the CDR3 reads TGTGCCATCAGTGAGTCCGGGGGTCCTAGTTATGGCTACACCTTC. Protein sequence: CAISESGGPSYGYTF. This chain joins TRBV10-3 and TRBJ1-2; possibly TRBD1 for D (5 bases). Germline CDR1 and CDR2: ENHRY and SYGVKD. V gave up 0 bases and J gave up 5 bases, with 13 bases separating them. The CDR3 is 15 amino acids.

This clonotype counts as medium-sized. J is TRBJ1-1 and V is TRBV4-2; the D gene is possibly TRBD1 (5 bases). V was shortened by 1 base and J by 7 bases, with 16 bases between the two germline ends. Germline V gives CDR1 LGHNA, CDR2 YNFKEQ. The CDR3 extends over 15 amino acids. CDR3: CASSQGRFRDSEAFF. DNA of the CDR3: TGTGCCAGCAGCCAAGGGAGATTCAGGGATAGTGAAGCTTTCTTT.

This clonotype was seen repeatedly, ten times or more. The rearrangement uses TRBV9 and TRBJ2-2; D might be TRBD1 (6 bases). The CDR3 is 15 residues long. Germline-derived CDR1 and CDR2 are SGDLS and YYNGEE. The ends were cut back, 3 bases at V and 5 bases at J, with 14 bases in the middle. As DNA, the CDR3 is TGTGCCAGCAGCGCGAGGGGGAGTGTGACCGGGGAGCTGTTTTTT. Its protein product is CASSARGSVTGELFF.